The 27 T cell receptor beta chains reported below all come from one sample, sequenced in a study of blood T cell repertoires in COVID-19. Libraries were prepared by immunoSEQ multiplex PCR; TCRdb keeps only in-frame clonotypes and omits some of them. The sample lists roughly 110,000 clones; about nine tenths were seen once. Material: peripheral blood. The receptors originated from a woman aged 45-65 years with acute or convalescent COVID-19.

V usage is TRBV7-9 and J usage is TRBJ1-2, with 8 bases that match TRBD1. The V gene's germline CDR1 is SEHNR and CDR2 FQNEAQ (reference sequence). The CDR3 length is 18 residues. Unmatched junction bases numbered 17, after V lost 3 bases and J lost 5 bases. This chain's CDR3 is CASSFQDRDWGTVYGYTF. Here the CDR3 DNA reads TGTGCCAGCAGCTTCCAGGACAGGGACTGGGGGACTGTTTATGGCTACACCTTC. The entire variable domain, with the rest obtained from reference TRBV7-9 and TRBJ1-2, is as follows: DTGVSQNPRHKITKRGQNVTFRCDPISEHNRLYWYRQTLGQGPEFLTYFQNEAQLEKSRLLSDRFSAERPKGSFSTLEIQRTEQGDSAMYLCASSFQDRDWGTVYGYTFGSGTRLTVV.

CDR3: CASGLAGGSNTGELFF. In nucleotides, the CDR3 is TGTGCCTCGGGACTAGCGGGAGGATCGAACACCGGGGAGCTGTTTTTT. This chain links TRBV10-3 with TRBJ2-2; 15 bases align to TRBD2. With 11 bases clipped from V and 0 bases from J, the junction kept 4 bases outside the gene matches. The CDR3 consists of 16 residues. Germline CDR1 is ENHRY and CDR2 is SYGVKD.

The chain links TRBV12-3 or TRBV12-4 to TRBJ2-4, with D perhaps TRBD1 (6 bases). Between the trimmed V and J ends, which lost 4 bases and 9 bases, there was a span of 10 bases. There are 12 residues in the CDR3. CDR3 nucleotide sequence: TGTGCCAGCAGTTCGACAGGTGGCATTCAGTACTTC. Protein: CASSSTGGIQYF.

The J gene is TRBJ2-3, the V gene TRBV3-1 (or the pseudogene TRBV3-2); possible D gene TRBD1, 6 bases. Germline V CDR1 and CDR2: LGHDT, YNNKEL (reference sequence). The CDR3 covers 14 residues. The V end lost 2 bases, the J end lost 0 bases, and 6 bases lay between the germline ends. CDR3 region: CASSQQGSTDTQYF. For the CDR3, the DNA is TGTGCCAGCAGCCAACAGGGGAGCACAGATACGCAGTATTTT.

This clone was counted a single time. The chain employs TRBV3-1 (or the pseudogene TRBV3-2) and TRBJ1-1; perhaps TRBD1 as D (5 bases). CDR3 length: 14 residues. Between the trimmed V and J ends, which lost 1 base and 10 bases, there was a span of 16 bases. Germline V gene lookup returns CDR1 LGHDT and CDR2 YNNKEL (reference sequence). Written as DNA, the CDR3 is TGTGCCAGCAGCCAAGGTCAACAGGCGTCCCCAGCTTTCTTT. Translating gives CASSQGQQASPAFF.

The table lists this clone with a count of one. The J gene is TRBJ2-1, the V gene TRBV15; 8 bases are shared with TRBD1. This CDR3 region has 17 residues. The ends lost 0 bases at V and 8 bases at J; junction bases unmatched: 12. Germline V lookup: CDR1 LNHNV, CDR2 YYDKDF (reference sequence). DNA for the CDR3: TGTGCCACCAGCAGAGATGGGGACAGGCTCGGGGGCGATGAGCAGTTCTTC. The encoded protein is CATSRDGDRLGGDEQFF.

The genes are TRBV15 and TRBJ2-3; D possibly corresponds to TRBD2 (6 bases). The CDR3 has 15 residues. Trimming took off 1 base at V and 9 bases at J, with 17 bases between the two ends. Germline V gene sequence: CDR1 LNHNV, CDR2 YYDKDF (reference sequence). This CDR3 reads CATSRAKLARDTQYF. As DNA, the CDR3 is TGTGCCACCAGCAGAGCGAAACTAGCCAGGGACACGCAGTATTTT.

The CDR3 bases are TGTGCCTTCCAGGCGGAGGAGACCTACGAGCAGTACTTC. This encodes CAFQAEETYEQYF. This chain uses TRBV2 with TRBJ2-7, with a tentative D call TRBD2 (5 bases). Trimming cost V 11 bases and J 2 bases, with 16 bases left between them. The V gene's germline CDR1 is SNHLY and CDR2 FYNNEI. The CDR3 covers 13 residues.

This clone appeared a single time. This chain joins TRBV7-6 and TRBJ1-2, with 8 bases that match TRBD1. The germline V gene has CDR1 SGHVS and CDR2 FNYEAQ. The V segment lost 2 bases and the J segment 2 bases; nucleotides outside the gene matches: 4. This CDR3 is 15 amino acids long. The CDR3 coding sequence is TGTGCCAGCAGCTTACGACAGGGGAGGAACTATGGCTACACCTTC. Translation: CASSLRQGRNYGYTF. Full variable domain (missing parts from reference TRBV7-6 and TRBJ1-2): GAGVSQSPRYKVTKRGQDVALRCDPISGHVSLYWYRQALGQGPEFLTYFNYEAQQDKSGLPNDRFSAERPEGSISTLTIQRTEQRDSAMYRCASSLRQGRNYGYTFGSGTRLTVV.

The gene calls are TRBV7-3 and TRBJ2-3, with D perhaps TRBD1 (5 bases). The CDR3 is 15 residues long. V was shortened by 6 bases and J by 4 bases, with 17 bases between the two germline ends. Germline V gene lookup returns CDR1 SGHTA and CDR2 FQGTGA. CDR3 bases: TGTGCCAGCAGTTCCACAGGACATTGGGCAGATACGCAGTATTTT. It codes for CASSSTGHWADTQYF.

This chain uses TRBV29-1 with TRBJ1-2; D remains unclear. The germline V gene encodes CDR1 SQVTM and CDR2 ANQGSEA. The V gene lost 4 bases and the J gene lost 5 bases, with 8 bases spanning the gap. The CDR3 sequence is 11 residues long. This CDR3 reads CSVVNIYGYTF. The CDR3 DNA sequence: TGCAGCGTTGTTAACATTTATGGCTACACCTTC.

J is TRBJ2-7 and V is TRBV21-1; the table gives TRBD1 as D, unverified against the DNA. TRBV21-1 is a recognized pseudogene. The CDR3 has 12 residues. This CDR3 is CAQPDRIAEQYF. CDR3 DNA sequence: TGTGCCCAGCCGGACAGGATAGCCGAGCAGTACTTC.

The J gene is TRBJ1-5, the V gene TRBV12-3 or TRBV12-4; D is perhaps TRBD1 (6 bases). Trimming left V 8 bases short and J 6 bases short, with 14 bases between. The CDR3 is 13 amino acids. The CDR3 sequence is CASQGQAGQPQHF. CDR3 DNA: TGTGCCAGCCAGGGACAAGCAGGTCAGCCCCAGCATTTT.

The chain recombines TRBV5-1 with TRBJ1-6; 10 nucleotides agree with TRBD1. The CDR3 runs 15 residues. The V and J ends lost 4 bases and 7 bases, in that order; junction bases with no gene match: 5. The germline V gene encodes CDR1 SGHRS and CDR2 YFSETQ. CDR3 sequence (DNA): TGCGCCAGCAGCCTAGAGGGACAGGGGAATTCACCCCTCCACTTT. Protein sequence: CASSLEGQGNSPLHF.

This rearrangement joins TRBV7-8 to TRBJ2-7, with TRBD2 identical over 12 bases. CDR1 is SGHVS and CDR2 is FQNEAQ in the germline V gene. V gave up 5 bases and J gave up 9 bases; unmatched junction bases: 17. This CDR3 contains 17 residues. CDR3 sequence (DNA): TGTGCCAGCAGCCCTAGACTAGCGGGAGCAGGAATGGGTCGGCAGTACTTC. Translating it yields CASSPRLAGAGMGRQYF.

The gene calls are TRBV19 and TRBJ2-4; 8 bases line up with TRBD2. The V and J ends lost 4 bases and 1 base, in that order; junction bases with no gene match: 0. The CDR3 contains 14 residues. Germline CDR1 and CDR2: LNHDA and SQIVND (reference sequence). Here the CDR3 reads CASSRLAAKNIQYF. CDR3 bases: TGTGCCAGTAGTAGACTAGCGGCCAAAAACATTCAGTACTTC.

The chain combines TRBV10-1 with TRBJ1-1, with 7 bases aligning to TRBD1. Germline V gene lookup returns CDR1 WNHNN and CDR2 SYGVQD (reference sequence). The CDR3 consists of 13 residues. Trimming removed 8 bases from V and 4 bases from J; junction bases left unmatched: 7. CDR3 sequence reads: CASVDRVVTEAFF. The DNA of the CDR3 is TGCGCCAGCGTCGACAGGGTTGTCACTGAAGCTTTCTTT.

This sequence joins TRBV7-8 and TRBJ2-3; 7 bases fit TRBD2. Looked up from germline, CDR1 is SGHVS and CDR2 is FQNEAQ. The CDR3 length is 15 residues. The junction had 7 bases not matched to a gene; V was cut back by 3 bases and J by 4 bases. CDR3 bases: TGTGCCAGCAGCTTGGGACTATTTGTCGCAGATACGCAGTATTTT. Amino acid sequence: CASSLGLFVADTQYF.

The V call is TRBV6-5, the J call TRBJ1-2; perhaps TRBD1 as D (6 bases). Germline V gives CDR1 MNHEY, CDR2 SVGAGI. V gave up 4 bases and J gave up 1 base, with 13 bases separating them. The CDR3 covers 15 residues. CDR3 amino acids: CASSSGQILNYGYTF. Here the CDR3 DNA reads TGTGCCAGCAGTTCAGGACAGATCCTTAACTATGGCTACACCTTC.

This sequence joins TRBV7-8 and TRBJ1-5, with D perhaps TRBD1 (6 bases). Germline loops: CDR1 SGHVS, CDR2 FQNEAQ. V lost 5 bases and J lost 7, with 27 bases in between. The CDR3 is 18 amino acids. CDR3 DNA sequence: TGTGCCAGCAGCCCCAGGGGAGTGGGTTCGACGAGAAGACAGCCCCAGCATTTT. Its translation is CASSPRGVGSTRRQPQHF.

The gene calls are TRBV9 and TRBJ1-2; perhaps TRBD1 as D (6 bases). V was pared by 6 bases and J by 2 bases, with 14 bases between. The germline V gene encodes CDR1 SGDLS and CDR2 YYNGEE. CDR3 length equals 14 residues. CDR3: CASTQGQGNYGYTF. The DNA for the CDR3 is TGTGCCAGCACCCAGGGGCAGGGGAACTATGGCTACACCTTC.

This sequence joins TRBV20-1 and TRBJ1-1; no reliable D call. Germline V gene lookup returns CDR1 DFQATT and CDR2 SNEGSKA (reference sequence). The V gene lost 3 bases and the J gene lost 8 bases, with 10 bases spanning the gap. The CDR3 extends over 11 amino acids. CDR3 coding DNA: TGCAGTGCTAGTACGAGGGCAGAAGCTTTCTTT. Its translation: CSASTRAEAFF.

V usage is TRBV7-3 and J usage is TRBJ2-2; D perhaps matches TRBD2 (5 bases). Germline V gives CDR1 SGHTA, CDR2 FQGTGA. This CDR3 has 17 amino acids. V was clipped by 2 bases and J by 6 bases, with 19 bases between them. CDR3 sequence: CASSLGLDRFSAGELFF. CDR3 nucleotides: TGTGCCAGCAGCTTAGGGCTAGATCGTTTTAGCGCCGGGGAGCTGTTTTTT.

V usage is TRBV7-8 and J usage is TRBJ1-5; TRBD1 agrees at 7 bases. J lost 5 bases, V lost 1 base, and 8 bases had no gene match. The CDR3 has 16 amino acids. Germline CDR1 is SGHVS and CDR2 is FQNEAQ. The CDR3 sequence is CASSLGWQGVDQPQHF. The DNA for the CDR3 is TGTGCCAGCAGCTTAGGTTGGCAGGGGGTTGATCAGCCCCAGCATTTT.

There are a few counts of this clone. The V and J genes are TRBV6-5 and TRBJ2-1; no firm D call. This CDR3 has 15 residues. Germline V gene data show CDR1 as MNHEY and CDR2 as SVGAGI. Trimming shortened V by 4 bases and J by 4 bases, and 14 bases separated the two germline ends. This CDR3 is CASSSTSPEYNEQFF. CDR3 nucleotides: TGTGCCAGCAGTTCGACATCTCCAGAATACAATGAGCAGTTCTTC.

This sequence joins TRBV18 and TRBJ1-2; D possibly corresponds to TRBD1 (6 bases). The germline CDR1 and CDR2 sequences are KGHSH and LQKENI. This CDR3 is 15 amino acids long. With 2 bases removed from V and 7 bases from J, the gap between germline ends came to 17 bases. The CDR3 bases are TGTGCCAGCTCACCATCAAATACAGGGTCGCTTGGCTACACCTTC. Translating gives CASSPSNTGSLGYTF. The variable domain in full, with the rest retrieved from reference TRBV18 and TRBJ1-2, is NAGVMQNPRHLVRRRGQEARLRCSPMKGHSHVYWYRQLPEEGLKFMVYLQKENIIDESGMPKERFSAEFPKEGPSILRIQQVVRGDSAAYFCASSPSNTGSLGYTFGSGTRLTVV.

This chain links TRBV3-1 (or the pseudogene TRBV3-2) with TRBJ2-7; weak D call: TRBD2 (6 bases). V was cut by 4 bases and J by 7 bases, with 14 bases left in between. CDR1 and CDR2 (germline): LGHDT, YNNKEL (reference sequence). The length of the CDR3 is 13 residues. The CDR3 is CASSRDSYWEQYF. CDR3 nucleotide sequence: TGTGCCAGCAGCCGGGACTCCTATTGGGAGCAGTACTTC.